This TCR beta chain comes out of a study of human versus mouse CDR3 diversity and MHC coevolution. Study at large: Samples had between roughly 0.6 x 10^7 and 1.6 x 10^7 valid reads. General study findings and limits: Compared with mice, human CDR3s carried more deletions and insertions on average.

As regards this clone: What it recognizes is unknown.

The repertoire was sequenced with immunoSEQ multiplex PCR; TCRdb's copy has only in-frame clones and lacks some. This table holds 55,000 to 65,000 clones, roughly 94% found once. Trimming stripped 0 bases from V and 7 bases from J, with 12 bases between. CDR1 is MNHNS, CDR2 SASEGT, per germline. The CDR3 is 15 residues long. The J gene is TRBJ1-4, the V gene TRBV6-1; maybe TRBD1 (5 bases). The specimen sequenced was naive CD4+ T cells from blood. This sample's subset: CD45RO-negative CD62L-positive naive CD4 T cells. The origin of this receptor is a person aged 55 to 70 in good health. In DNA form, the CDR3 reads TGTGCCAGCAGTGAAGCGTGGGGCAGGGCTGAAAAACTGTTTTTT. Translated, it gives CASSEAWGRAEKLFF.